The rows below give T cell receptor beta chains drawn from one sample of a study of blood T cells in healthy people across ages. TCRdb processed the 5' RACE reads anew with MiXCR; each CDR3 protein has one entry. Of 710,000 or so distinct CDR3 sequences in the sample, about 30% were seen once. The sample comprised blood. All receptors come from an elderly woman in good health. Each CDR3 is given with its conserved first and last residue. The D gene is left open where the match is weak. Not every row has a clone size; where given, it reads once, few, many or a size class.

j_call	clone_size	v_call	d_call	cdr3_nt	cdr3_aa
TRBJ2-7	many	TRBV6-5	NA	TGTGCCAGCAGTTACGAACGGGGCCCCTACGAGCAGTACTTC	CASSYERGPYEQYF
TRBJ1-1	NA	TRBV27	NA	TGTGCCAGCAGTTTTCAAGGGGGTCACGCTTTCTTT	CASSFQGGHAFF
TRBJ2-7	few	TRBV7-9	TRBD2	TGTGCCAGCAGCCCTATTAGACTAGCCTCTTACTACGAGCAGTACTTC	CASSPIRLASYYEQYF
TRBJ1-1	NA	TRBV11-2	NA	TGTGTCAGCAGCTTGGGCGGGTTGAACACTGAAGCTTTCTTT	CVSSLGGLNTEAFF
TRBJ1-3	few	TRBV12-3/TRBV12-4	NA	TGTGCCAGCAGCCCTAAGGGGGGCGGAAACACCATATATTTT	CASSPKGGGNTIYF
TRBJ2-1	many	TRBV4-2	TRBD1	TGTGCCAGCAGGACAGGGGATTACAATGAGCAGTTCTTC	CASRTGDYNEQFF
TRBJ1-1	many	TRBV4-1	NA	TGCGCCAGCAGCCAAGCGGGGGGAGGGCTCGAAGCTTTCTTT	CASSQAGGGLEAFF
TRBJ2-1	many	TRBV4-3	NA	TGCGCCAGCAGCAGGGGTCGGGGTGAGCAGTTCTTC	CASSRGRGEQFF
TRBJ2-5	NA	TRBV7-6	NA	TGTACCAGCAGCTTAGCGTTCACGGGGAAGGAGGAGCAGTACTTC	CTSSLAFTGKEEQYF
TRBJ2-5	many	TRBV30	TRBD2	TGTGCCGTCGGACTAGAGGGGGAGACCCAGTACTTC	CAVGLEGETQYF
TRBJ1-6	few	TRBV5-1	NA	TGCGCCAGCAGCTTGGCCGGGGAAGGTATAGGTTCACCCCTCCACTTT	CASSLAGEGIGSPLHF
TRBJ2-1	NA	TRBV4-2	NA	TGTGCCAGCAGCCAAGGCAGTTACTCCTACAATGAGCAGTTCTTC	CASSQGSYSYNEQFF
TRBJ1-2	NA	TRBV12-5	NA	TGTGCTAGTGCCTTACAGCACAGGGCCCGCTACACCTTC	CASALQHRARYTF
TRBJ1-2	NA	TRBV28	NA	TGTGCCAGCAGTTTTTTGGACAGAAAAAACTATGGCTACACCTTC	CASSFLDRKNYGYTF
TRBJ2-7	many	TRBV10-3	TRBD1	TGTGCCATCAGTGAGTCGGGGGGACAGGGGGTCTACGAGCAGTACTTC	CAISESGGQGVYEQYF
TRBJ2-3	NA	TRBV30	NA	TGTGCCTGGAGGTGGGGGATTAACACAGATACGCAGTATTTT	CAWRWGINTDTQYF
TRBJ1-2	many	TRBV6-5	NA	TGTGCCAGCAGCCCAACCGAGGTCCTAACTTATTATGGCTACACCTTC	CASSPTEVLTYYGYTF
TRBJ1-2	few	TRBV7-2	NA	TGTGCCAGCAGCAGAGGTTGGGGTGGCTACACCTTC	CASSRGWGGYTF
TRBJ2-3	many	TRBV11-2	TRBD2	TGTGCCAGCAGCTCTAGACTAGCGGGGATCGCAGATACGCAGTATTTT	CASSSRLAGIADTQYF
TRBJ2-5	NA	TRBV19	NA	TGTGCCAGTAAGGGACGCTCGGGGGAAGAGACCCAGTACTTC	CASKGRSGEETQYF
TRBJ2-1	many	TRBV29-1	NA	TGCAGCGTTGGTCAGGGATACAATGAGCAGTTCTTC	CSVGQGYNEQFF
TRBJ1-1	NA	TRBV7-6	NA	TGTGCCAGCAGCTTAGGCAGGTGCGGTGAAGCTTTCTTT	CASSLGRCGEAFF
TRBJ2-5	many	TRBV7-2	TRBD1	TGTGCCAGCAGCTTATGGACAGGGCGAGGGGAGACCCAGTACTTC	CASSLWTGRGETQYF
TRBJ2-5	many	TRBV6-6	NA	TGTGCCAGCAACCCCCCGGTTAGAGGGACCCAAGAGACCCAGTACTTC	CASNPPVRGTQETQYF
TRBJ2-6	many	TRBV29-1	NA	TGCAGCGTTGAAGATCAAGGTGCTGGGGCCAACGTCCTGACTTTC	CSVEDQGAGANVLTF
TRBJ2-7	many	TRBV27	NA	TGTGCCAGCAGTTTGTTCGGTGACGGCTACGAGCAGTACTTC	CASSLFGDGYEQYF
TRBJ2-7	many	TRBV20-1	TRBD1	TGCAGTGCTAGAGCTTCCAACAGGGGTCACCCCTACGAGCAGTACTTC	CSARASNRGHPYEQYF
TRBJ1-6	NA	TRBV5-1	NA	TGCGCCAGCAGCTTGATTGGGGGAAGTAATTCACCCCTCCACTTT	CASSLIGGSNSPLHF
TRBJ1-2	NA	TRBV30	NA	TGTGCCTGGAGTGGGAACAGGAAGATCTATGGCTACACCTTC	CAWSGNRKIYGYTF
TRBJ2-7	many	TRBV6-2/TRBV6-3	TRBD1	TGTGCCAGCAGCTCGGACAGGGGCGTTGCCTACGAGCAGTACTTC	CASSSDRGVAYEQYF
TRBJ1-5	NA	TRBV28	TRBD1	TGTGCCAGCAGTCCGATGGGGACAGGGGGCAATCAGCCCCAGCATTTT	CASSPMGTGGNQPQHF
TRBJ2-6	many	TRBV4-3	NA	TGCGCCAGCAGCCCAAACCCGGGGGACTCTGGGGCCAACGTCCTGACTTTC	CASSPNPGDSGANVLTF
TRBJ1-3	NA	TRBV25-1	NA	TGTGCCAGCAGTGTACTTAACACCATATATTTT	CASSVLNTIYF
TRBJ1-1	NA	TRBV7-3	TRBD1	TGTGCCAGCAGCCCAAACAGGGGGCAATTCGCTGAAGCTTTCTTT	CASSPNRGQFAEAFF
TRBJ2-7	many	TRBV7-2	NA	TGTGCCAGCAGCTTAGCGGGGGACCCTTTTTACGAGCAGTACTTC	CASSLAGDPFYEQYF
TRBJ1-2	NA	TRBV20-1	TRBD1	TGCAGTGCTCCTCCGACAGGGGGCTATGGCTACACCTTC	CSAPPTGGYGYTF
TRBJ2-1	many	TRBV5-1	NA	TGCGCCAGCAGCCGCCTAGGACTCGGGGGGCGGAATGAGCAGTTCTTC	CASSRLGLGGRNEQFF
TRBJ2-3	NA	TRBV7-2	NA	TGTGCCAGCACCTCGGTCCCGGGACTCAGCACAGATACGCAGTATTTT	CASTSVPGLSTDTQYF
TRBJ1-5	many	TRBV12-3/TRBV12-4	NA	TGTGCCAGCAGTGGACAGCGCGATCAGCCCCAGCATTTT	CASSGQRDQPQHF
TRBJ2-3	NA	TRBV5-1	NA	TGCGCCAGCAGCCCAACGAGGCCAGATACGCAGTATTTT	CASSPTRPDTQYF
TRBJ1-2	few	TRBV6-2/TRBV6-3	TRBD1	TGTGCCAGCAGTGCGCCGGGACAGGGGTCGTTCTATGGCTACACCTTC	CASSAPGQGSFYGYTF
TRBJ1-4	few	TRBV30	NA	TGTGCCTCAAGCTATACAGACTCAACTAATGAAAAACTGTTTTTT	CASSYTDSTNEKLFF
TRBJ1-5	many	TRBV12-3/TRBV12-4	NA	TGTGCCAGCAGTCCGCGGGAACCCGCCCAGCATTTT	CASSPREPAQHF
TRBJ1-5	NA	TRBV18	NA	TGTGTCAGCTCACCAACTTCCGTGCAGCCCCAGCATTTT	CVSSPTSVQPQHF
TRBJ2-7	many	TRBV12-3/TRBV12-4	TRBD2	TGTGCCAGCAGTTTAAACCCTAGCGGAGAGCAGTACTTC	CASSLNPSGEQYF
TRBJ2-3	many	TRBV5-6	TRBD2	TGTGCCAGCAGCGGGGCCGGGACTAGCGGGGGAGTTAGCACAGATACGCAGTATTTT	CASSGAGTSGGVSTDTQYF
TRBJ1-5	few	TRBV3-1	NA	TGTGCCAGCAGCCACGGCGGGGGAAGCAATCAGCCCCAGCATTTT	CASSHGGGSNQPQHF
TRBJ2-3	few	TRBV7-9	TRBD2	TGTGCCAGCAGCTTCCCCACTAGCGGGGGGACAGATATGCAGTATTTT	CASSFPTSGGTDMQYF
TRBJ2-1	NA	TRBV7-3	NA	TGTGCCAGCAGCTTAAGTGGGTTGGTAGACGAGCAGTTCTTC	CASSLSGLVDEQFF
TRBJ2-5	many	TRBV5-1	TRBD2	TGCGCCAGCAGCTCAAGACTAGCGGGGGGGTTAGAGACCCAGTACTTC	CASSSRLAGGLETQYF
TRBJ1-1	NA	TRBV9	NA	TGTGCCAGCAGCAGCTCCGAGCTCGAAGCTTTCTTT	CASSSSELEAFF
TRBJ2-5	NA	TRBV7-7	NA	TGTGCCAACAGCTTAGCTAGGGGGGGGCACAATGAGCAGTACTTC	CANSLARGGHNEQYF
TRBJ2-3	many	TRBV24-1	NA	TGTGCCACCAGTGGTGCGGGGCGGGGAGATACGCAGTATTTT	CATSGAGRGDTQYF
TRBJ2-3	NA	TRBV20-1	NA	TGCAGTGCTAGAGTACTAGGGCTAGACGCAGATACGCAGTATTTT	CSARVLGLDADTQYF
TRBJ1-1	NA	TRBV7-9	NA	TGTGCCAGCAGCCCGTCGAGGGGGACGAACACTGAAGCTTTCTTT	CASSPSRGTNTEAFF
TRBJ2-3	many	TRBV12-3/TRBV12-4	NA	TGTGCCAGCAGTTTGATCAGTTTAAGGTCAGATACGCAGTATTTT	CASSLISLRSDTQYF
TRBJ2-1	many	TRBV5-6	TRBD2	TGTGCCAGCCGGGAGGGTACAGGGCCCCCGAGTGAGCAGTTCTTC	CASREGTGPPSEQFF
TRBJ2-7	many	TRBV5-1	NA	TGCGCCAGCAGCACGGGACGGCAAAACTACGAGCAGTACTTC	CASSTGRQNYEQYF